The source of this TCR beta chain is a study of blood T cells in healthy people across ages. Trimming took 7 bases from V and 2 from J, leaving 14 bases between them. The germline gives CDR1 SQVTM, CDR2 ANQGSEA. The CDR3 is 13 residues long. Regarding the study as a whole: Long-lived donors exceeded aged donors in naive CD4+ cells and diversity.

Only a few counts were recorded for this clonotype. Its antigen is unidentified. For the second PCR, which ran for about 7 to 11 cycles, a sample-barcoded 5' primer and a J-beta primer mix were used. Researchers report that a template-switch adaptor with 12 random nucleotides tagged each cDNA molecule. TCRdb analysed the 5' RACE reads with MiXCR anew, one entry per CDR3 protein. Here the sample spans approximately 820,000 distinct CDR3 sequences, under 45% being singletons. Total RNA was isolated from each sample in quantities of at least 6 micrograms. The sample was blood. This chain connects TRBV29-1 to TRBJ2-5; D might be TRBD1 (5 bases). The sequence derives from a man in his sixties in good health. The CDR3 nucleotides read TGCAGCGGATCAGGGTCCAAGCAAGAGACCCAGTACTTC. Amino acids: CSGSGSKQETQYF.